This T cell receptor beta chain was retrieved from a study of shared clonotypes between healthy human individuals. About the research overall: Per donor, CD8 memory used one plate, CD8 naive used two, CD4 memory used three and CD4 naive used three. The study's findings and limits: Shared across a few donors were around 5% of the naive CD4 clonotypes. All-four-donor shared clonotypes had higher generation probabilities than non-shared clonotypes did.

Only CD45RO-negative cells positively selected for CCR7 counted as naive CD8 cells, so terminally differentiated effector memory CD45RA+ cells were excluded. Germline loops: CDR1 MNHNS, CDR2 SASEGT. V was clipped by 4 bases and J by 5 bases, with 23 bases between them. CDR3 length equals 17 residues. Details on this clone: The target antigen is unknown.

As originally analysed: ImmunoSEQ gave junction-only sequences without quality scores, so filtering differed. TCRdb's table, derived via immunoSEQ multiplex PCR, lists solely in-frame clones and lacks some. V, J and clone size derive from that table, while D and trimming were established from the DNA sequence. The table shows millions of clones, with over 85% occurring only once. The genes are TRBV6-1 and TRBJ1-1, with TRBD1 as a possible D gene (5 bases). This TCR derives from a man aged 18 to 30 in good health. Sequenced sample: naive CD8+ T cells sorted from blood. The CDR3 region is CASSVSLKLQRGTEAFF. The CDR3 region has the DNA TGTGCCAGCAGTGTTTCCCTTAAACTCCAAAGGGGAACTGAAGCTTTCTTT.